These 27 T cell receptor beta chains share one sample of origin, sequenced in a study of regulatory T cells in long-lasting Graves disease. The time point here: newly diagnosed GD, antithyroid drugs for less than 3 months. The authors made the TCR library using RNA they extracted from PBMCs. Researchers made TCR beta libraries by using iRepertoire HTBI primers and running Arm-PCR on CDR3 regions. A single record per CDR3 protein comes from TCRdb applying MiXCR to the multiplex PCR reads. The sample gives roughly 610,000 distinct CDR3 sequences, about 16% of which show up once; more than 15% is in the top ten. Separately, the same data were catalogued under a study of T cells in Graves' hyperthyroidism and ophthalmopathy.

Specimen: peripheral blood mononuclear cells (PBMCs), collected at new diagnosis, from a patient treated with antithyroid drugs. These receptors were collected from a woman in her 30s with Graves disease.

The chain couples TRBV5-1 to TRBJ1-3; no clear D gene. The germline V gene encodes CDR1 SGHRS and CDR2 YFSETQ. Trimming left V 5 bases short and J 4 bases short, with 16 bases between. CDR3 length: 15 residues. In DNA, the CDR3 is TGCGCCAGCAGGGCTTCTATCAGCGGAGGAAACACCATATATTTT. It yields the protein CASRASISGGNTIYF.

The chain combines TRBV25-1 with TRBJ1-1, with a tentative D call TRBD1 (6 bases). This CDR3 contains 15 residues. The V and J ends lost 4 bases and 1 base respectively, with 13 bases between them. The germline CDR1 and CDR2 sequences are MGHDK and SYGVNS. Here the CDR3 reads CASSAWTEKNTEAFF. The CDR3 nucleotides are TGTGCCAGCAGTGCTTGGACAGAAAAGAACACTGAAGCTTTCTTT.

This clonotype came up many times. This rearrangement joins TRBV28 to TRBJ1-4, with TRBD1 as a possible D gene (5 bases). Between the trimmed V and J ends, which lost 6 bases and 10 bases, there was a span of 21 bases. Per the germline V gene, CDR1 is MDHEN and CDR2 is SYDVKM. This CDR3 comprises 15 residues. The CDR3 reads CASRPGGTTNAKLFF. Written as DNA, the CDR3 is TGTGCCAGCAGGCCGGGGGGAACCACGAACGCAAAACTGTTTTTT.

There are a few counts of this clonotype. The chain has TRBV5-1 and TRBJ2-7; possible D gene TRBD2, 5 bases. V was trimmed by 4 bases and J by 6 bases, leaving 17 bases between them. The CDR3 runs to 14 residues. Germline CDR1 SGHRS, CDR2 YFSETQ. CDR3 in amino acids: CASSPTGIPSEQYF. CDR3 DNA sequence: TGCGCCAGCAGCCCTACCGGGATCCCTAGCGAGCAGTACTTC.

This clonotype appeared many times. This chain joins TRBV3-1 and TRBJ2-7; D not resolved. The ends were cut back, 1 base at V and 3 bases at J, with 4 bases in the middle. CDR3 length: 12 residues. Germline lookup yields CDR1 LGHDT and CDR2 YNNKEL (reference sequence). The CDR3 DNA follows: TGTGCCAGCAGCCAAGTGAGCTACGAGCAGTACTTC. Its protein is CASSQVSYEQYF.

This clonotype was seen at least ten times. The chain is built from TRBV12-5 and TRBJ2-3; 10 bases map to TRBD2. The CDR3 runs 14 residues. Per germline, CDR1 LGHNT and CDR2 FRNRAP. V dropped 10 bases and J dropped 4; count of bases not matched to a gene: 8. The DNA of the CDR3 is TGTGCTAACAGCCAGCGGGAGGGCGCAGATACGCAGTATTTT. Its translation is CANSQREGADTQYF.

This clonotype was counted a few times. This rearrangement joins TRBV5-1 to TRBJ1-3; D not certain. Germline lookup yields CDR1 SGHRS and CDR2 YFSETQ. The CDR3 spans 15 residues. V was pared by 4 bases and J by 4 bases, with 15 bases between. This CDR3 reads CASSRGFLMGNTIYF. The CDR3, as DNA: TGCGCCAGCAGCCGAGGGTTCTTAATGGGAAACACCATATATTTT.

The chain carries TRBV6-2 or TRBV6-3 and TRBJ1-5; D not resolved. V was pared by 5 bases and J by 5 bases, with 13 bases between. CDR3 length equals 14 residues. CDR1 and CDR2 from the germline V gene are MNHEY and SVGEGT. The CDR3 reads CASSDDWSYQPQHF. The CDR3 region has the DNA TGTGCCAGCAGTGATGACTGGAGTTATCAGCCCCAGCATTTT.

The chain joins TRBV7-2 to TRBJ2-7, with D possibly being TRBD2 (5 bases). V lost 3 bases to trimming and J lost 6 bases, with 9 bases between them. This CDR3 contains 12 residues. Looked up from germline, CDR1 is SGHTA and CDR2 is FQGNSA. The DNA for the CDR3 is TGTGCCAGCAGCTTGAGGGTCCTCGAGCAGTACTTC. Translation gives CASSLRVLEQYF.

This clonotype was seen a few times. The chain joins TRBV20-1 to TRBJ2-1, with 10 bases aligning to TRBD2. Germline CDR1 and CDR2: DFQATT and SNEGSKA (reference sequence). The CDR3 is 16 amino acids. Trimming cost V 4 bases and J 0 bases; bases outside gene matches: 6. The CDR3 region has the DNA TGCAGTGCTACTGTAGCGGGAGGAGTCTCCTACAATGAGCAGTTCTTC. Residues: CSATVAGGVSYNEQFF.

In nucleotides, the CDR3 is TGCGCCAGCAGCTGGACTAGCGGCCACAATGAGCAGTTCTTC. Translated: CASSWTSGHNEQFF. This sequence joins TRBV5-1 and TRBJ2-1, with 10 bases fitting TRBD2. CDR1 and CDR2 from the germline V gene are SGHRS and YFSETQ. With V trimmed by 3 bases and J by 5 bases, 2 bases remained unmatched. The CDR3 has 14 residues.

This clonotype has ten or more counts. The CDR3 region is CATSDLHGQGNEKLFF. Written as DNA, the CDR3 is TGTGCCACCAGTGATTTGCACGGACAGGGTAATGAAAAACTGTTTTTT. V gene TRBV24-1 combines with J gene TRBJ1-4, with 8 nucleotides matching TRBD1. The V gene end was trimmed by 0 bases and the J gene end by 4 bases; junction bases not matched to a gene: 3. Germline CDR1 KGHDR, CDR2 SFDVKD. There are 16 residues in the CDR3.

This clonotype was detected a few times. The chain employs TRBV6-1 and TRBJ2-5, with D possibly being TRBD2 (6 bases). The CDR3 is 14 amino acids. Trimming pared 4 bases from V and 4 bases from J, leaving 13 bases between. Germline V gives CDR1 MNHNS, CDR2 SASEGT. The CDR3 nucleotides are TGTGCCAGCAGTGCATCCCCGGGAGTAGAGACCCAGTACTTC. It is translated as CASSASPGVETQYF.

This clonotype was picked up a small number of times. The V and J genes are TRBV6-2 or TRBV6-3 and TRBJ2-1, with 13 bases identical to TRBD2. The CDR3 has 18 residues. V was pared by 2 bases and J by 7 bases, with 11 bases of the junction left unmatched. Germline V CDR1 and CDR2: MNHEY, SVGEGT. CDR3 protein: CASSYDPRLAGGRNEQFF. CDR3 in DNA: TGTGCCAGCAGTTACGACCCCCGACTAGCGGGAGGACGGAATGAGCAGTTCTTC.

This clonotype was observed a handful of times. The V call is TRBV12-3 or TRBV12-4, the J call TRBJ1-1; 8 positions agree with TRBD1. V dropped 3 bases and J dropped 5; count of bases not matched to a gene: 14. CDR3 length: 17 amino acids. The CDR3 region is CASSFPGQVKRGTEAFF. The CDR3 bases are TGTGCCAGCAGTTTTCCGGGACAGGTCAAGCGGGGGACTGAAGCTTTCTTT.

This clonotype turned up a few times. The V and J genes are TRBV6-1 and TRBJ2-3; 7 nucleotides agree with TRBD1. The CDR3 runs to 14 residues. J gave up 4 bases and V 6 bases, and 7 bases lay outside the gene matches. Germline V gene data show CDR1 as MNHNS and CDR2 as SASEGT. CDR3 in DNA: TGTGCCAGCAGACACAGGGGTGTCGCAGATACGCAGTATTTT. Protein: CASRHRGVADTQYF.

This clonotype occurred a few times. The chain carries TRBV7-9 and TRBJ2-5; 7 nucleotides align to TRBD1. The V segment lost 2 bases and the J segment 5 bases; nucleotides outside the gene matches: 14. The CDR3 contains 17 residues. Germline CDR1 SEHNR, CDR2 FQNEAQ (reference sequence). CDR3 region: CASSLRYRTGGPETQYF. CDR3 DNA: TGTGCCAGCAGCTTACGGTATCGGACAGGCGGTCCGGAGACCCAGTACTTC.

At least ten counts were recorded for this clonotype. The chain couples TRBV30 to TRBJ1-3; D is ambiguous. Deletions cut 4 bases from V and 4 bases from J, with 11 bases between. The CDR3 spans 13 residues. Germline V gene sequence: CDR1 GTSNPN, CDR2 SVGIG (reference sequence). DNA of the CDR3: TGTGCCTGGACGAGTCAGCCAGGAAACACCATATATTTT. It encodes CAWTSQPGNTIYF. The whole variable domain, remainder taken from reference TRBV30 and TRBJ1-3, is SQTIHQWPATLVQPVGSPLSLECTVEGTSNPNLYWYRQAAGRGLQLLFYSVGIGQISSEVPQNLSASRPQDRQFILSSKKLLLSDSGFYLCAWTSQPGNTIYFGEGSWLTVV.

There are a few counts of this clonotype. A much more abundant neighbour one base away suggests this may be a read error. The missing conserved phenylalanine or tryptophan at the end of this CDR3 makes a read error likely. This chain links TRBV20-1 with TRBJ2-3; TRBD1 is a possible D gene (6 bases). The CDR3 is 14 amino acids. Germline V gives CDR1 DFQATT, CDR2 SNEGSKA (reference sequence). Trimming took off 5 bases at V and 4 bases at J, with 16 bases between the two ends. CDR3 sequence (DNA): TGCAGTGCTTACCGGGACACCAGGTCAGATACGCAGTATCTT. As protein: CSAYRDTRSDTQYL.

This clonotype was observed many times. This chain joins TRBV12-3 or TRBV12-4 and TRBJ1-2; D remains ambiguous. The V gene lost 5 bases and the J gene lost 1 base, with 17 bases spanning the gap. The CDR3 extends over 16 amino acids. The CDR3 reads CASSTPGWENNYGYTF. CDR3 nucleotide sequence: TGTGCCAGCAGTACCCCGGGGTGGGAAAATAACTATGGCTACACCTTC.

This clonotype was counted only a few times. The chain has TRBV7-2 and TRBJ2-3; D gene unclear. V was clipped by 3 bases and J by 6 bases, with 10 bases between them. The germline V gene encodes CDR1 SGHTA and CDR2 FQGNSA. The CDR3 runs 13 residues. The CDR3: CASSFQDPDTQYF. CDR3 nucleotides: TGTGCCAGCAGCTTCCAGGACCCCGATACGCAGTATTTT.

This clonotype was recorded at least ten times. This chain links TRBV28 with TRBJ1-4; 8 nucleotides line up with TRBD1. Germline values: CDR1 MDHEN, CDR2 SYDVKM. The CDR3 covers 14 residues. With V trimmed by 9 bases and J by 7 bases, 10 bases remained unmatched. CDR3 residues: CASWGTGGIEKLFF. DNA for the CDR3: TGTGCCAGTTGGGGGACAGGCGGGATTGAAAAACTGTTTTTT.

As DNA, the CDR3 is TGCAGTGCCGGGGGTCGAGAGGGTGAGCAGTTCTTC. Its translation is CSAGGREGEQFF. V usage is TRBV20-1 and J usage is TRBJ2-1; a possible D gene is TRBD2 (6 bases). CDR3 length: 12 amino acids. Germline loops: CDR1 DFQATT, CDR2 SNEGSKA (reference sequence). V gave up 6 bases and J gave up 9 bases, with 15 bases separating them.

The rearrangement links TRBV6-2 or TRBV6-3 to TRBJ2-1; the D gene is possibly TRBD2 (5 bases). CDR1 is MNHEY, CDR2 SVGEGT, per germline. Deletions cut 2 bases from V and 2 bases from J, with 7 bases between. This CDR3 has 14 residues. The CDR3 loop is CASSYNGAYNEQFF. As DNA, the CDR3 is TGTGCCAGCAGTTACAACGGGGCCTACAATGAGCAGTTCTTC.

This chain uses TRBV5-1 with TRBJ2-2; D perhaps matches TRBD1 (6 bases). The V gene lost 6 bases and the J gene lost 2 bases, with 17 bases spanning the gap. The CDR3 runs to 16 residues. Per germline, CDR1 SGHRS and CDR2 YFSETQ. The CDR3 protein is CASKKRRTENTGELFF. In DNA, the CDR3 is TGCGCCAGCAAGAAGAGGAGGACAGAAAACACCGGGGAGCTGTTTTTT.

This clonotype was seen more than once but under ten times. V gene TRBV10-3 combines with J gene TRBJ2-2, with TRBD1 identical over 8 bases. This CDR3 spans 16 amino acids. V shed 6 bases, J shed 1 base, and the junction held 7 bases outside the gene matches. Germline V lookup: CDR1 ENHRY, CDR2 SYGVKD. For the CDR3, the DNA is TGTGCCATCAGGGAAGGACAGGGCCTGAACACCGGGGAGCTGTTTTTT. It is translated as CAIREGQGLNTGELFF.

This clonotype was found many times. The V gene is TRBV6-2 or TRBV6-3, the J gene TRBJ2-3, with unresolved D. The CDR3 length is 18 residues. Germline V gives CDR1 MNHEY, CDR2 SVGEGT. Trimming stripped 2 bases from V and 2 bases from J, with 20 bases between. The CDR3 protein is CASSYTSPGPKNTDTQYF. DNA of the CDR3: TGTGCCAGCAGTTACACATCGCCGGGCCCCAAAAACACAGATACGCAGTATTTT.